The TCR beta chain under discussion was sequenced for a study of shared clonotypes between healthy human individuals. Sequencing was performed with immunoSEQ multiplex PCR; in TCRdb, only in-frame clones are kept and a portion is missing. The table has about 680,000 clones, 90% to 95% seen once; the top ten hold 20% to 25%. Naive CD8 cells, CD45RO-negative and positively selected for CCR7, excluded terminally differentiated effector memory CD45RA+ cells. CDR3 size: 15 residues. Looked up from germline, CDR1 is MGHRA and CDR2 is YSYEKL. V was clipped by 4 bases and J by 4 bases; unmatched bases: 10. The sequence was obtained from a man aged 25-45 years in good health. The sample taken for sequencing was naive CD8+ T cells sorted from blood. This chain joins TRBV4-1 and TRBJ2-7; TRBD2 agrees at 7 bases. The CDR3 here is CASSPYQAGSYEQYF. The CDR3 DNA reads TGCGCCAGCAGCCCCTACCAAGCGGGATCGTACGAGCAGTACTTC.